This T cell receptor beta chain originates from a study of OX40 agonist ivuxolimab in advanced cancers. Study at large: Partial responses were achieved by three patients, one with hepatocellular carcinoma and two with cutaneous melanoma.

General study results and limits: Among the nonresponders, some also had low normalized T-cell clonal expansion.

Patients were excluded for autoimmune disease history or systemic immunosuppression. Some clones are missing from TCRdb's copy, which holds only in-frame ones; the method was immunoSEQ multiplex PCR. The sample contains tens of thousands of clones, about four fifths of which appear only once. There are a few counts of this clone. Its specificity is unknown. This clonotype was sampled from an adult with an advanced solid tumor such as melanoma, head and neck, liver or kidney cancer. This specimen consisted of CD4+ or CD8+ T cells sorted from blood, obtained in a trial of the OX40 agonist ivuxolimab.

This CDR3 is CASSLSWETQYF. The CDR3 nucleotides are TGTGCCAGCAGCTTGTCTTGGGAGACCCAGTACTTC. The V gene is TRBV5-6, the J gene TRBJ2-5; no clear D gene. Trimming left V 1 base short and J 5 bases short, with 6 bases between. This CDR3 comprises 12 residues. Germline lookup yields CDR1 SGHDT and CDR2 YYEEEE.